These 26 T cell receptor beta chains originate from one sample sequenced in a study of blood T cell repertoires in COVID-19. The assay was immunoSEQ multiplex PCR, and TCRdb's table has in-frame clones only and misses some. The data contain about 170,000 clones, approximately 85% of them singletons. Specimen: peripheral blood. The receptors originated from a man aged 80 or over with COVID-19, enrolled during active disease.

J is TRBJ2-7 and V is TRBV6-6, with TRBD1 matching over 10 bases. Trimming cost V 2 bases and J 4 bases; bases outside gene matches: 2. The CDR3 runs 14 residues. Germline V gene sequence: CDR1 MNHNY, CDR2 SVGAGI (reference sequence). CDR3 amino acids: CASSYRTGGYEQYF. The CDR3 DNA reads TGTGCCAGCAGTTACAGGACAGGGGGGTACGAGCAGTACTTC.

The gene calls are TRBV5-8 and TRBJ1-1; D not certain. The CDR3 extends over 11 amino acids. Trimming took 0 bases from V and 8 from J, leaving 5 bases between them. CDR1 is SGHTS and CDR2 is YDEGEE in the germline V gene. The CDR3 spells CASSLVTEAFF. The DNA of the CDR3 is TGTGCCAGCAGCTTGGTAACAGAAGCTTTCTTT.

This chain uses TRBV18 with TRBJ1-2; D is unclear. The ends were cut back, 2 bases at V and 8 bases at J, with 15 bases in the middle. The CDR3 runs 14 residues. Per the germline V gene, CDR1 is KGHSH and CDR2 is LQKENI. Written as DNA, the CDR3 is TGTGCCAGCTCACCAAAGGGCCTTGGGGAGGGCTACACCTTC. It specifies CASSPKGLGEGYTF.

This chain links TRBV6-5 with TRBJ2-3, with 9 bases aligning to TRBD1. CDR1 and CDR2 from the germline V gene are MNHEY and SVGAGI. The junction had 2 bases not matched to a gene; V was cut back by 1 base and J by 3 bases. This CDR3 is built from 15 residues. The CDR3 DNA sequence: TGTGCCAGCAGTTACTTCGGACAGGGGACAGATACGCAGTATTTT. Protein: CASSYFGQGTDTQYF.

The J gene is TRBJ1-1, the V gene TRBV6-4; D is perhaps TRBD1 (6 bases). CDR3 length: 14 amino acids. V shed 6 bases and J shed 2 bases, with 13 bases lying between them. The germline V gene encodes CDR1 MRHNA and CDR2 SNTAGT. The DNA of the CDR3 is TGTGCCAGCAGCAAAGGGGGACAAAACACTGAAGCTTTCTTT. Its translation: CASSKGGQNTEAFF.

This clone was counted between two and nine times. CDR3: CASSPVQGGNQPQHF. The CDR3 nucleotides are TGTGCCAGCAGCCCGGTACAGGGGGGGAATCAGCCCCAGCATTTT. V and J are TRBV7-6 and TRBJ1-5, with 8 bases aligning to TRBD1. This CDR3 comprises 15 residues. V lost 5 bases to trimming and J lost 4 bases; unmatched junction nucleotides: 7. Germline values: CDR1 SGHVS, CDR2 FNYEAQ.

The genes are TRBV6-5 and TRBJ1-2; TRBD1 is a possible D gene (6 bases). CDR1 is MNHEY, CDR2 SVGAGI, per germline. Trimming removed 6 bases at V and 8 bases at J, with 19 bases between. This CDR3 comprises 14 residues. CDR3 DNA: TGTGCCAGCAGAGCACAGGGATCTAAGGGAGGCTACACCTTC. Its translation is CASRAQGSKGGYTF.

The rearrangement uses TRBV19 and TRBJ1-5; D remains unclear. The CDR3 is 13 amino acids. V dropped 4 bases and J dropped 5 bases, with 9 bases sitting between them. CDR1 is LNHDA and CDR2 is SQIVND in the germline V gene (reference sequence). Written as DNA, the CDR3 is TGTGCCAGTAGTACTAGGAGGGATCAGCCCCAGCATTTT. Protein: CASSTRRDQPQHF.

The gene calls are TRBV10-1 and TRBJ1-1, with unresolved D. The CDR3 consists of 11 residues. Germline CDR1 and CDR2: WNHNN and SYGVQD (reference sequence). Deletions cut 6 bases from V and 8 bases from J, with 10 bases between. CDR3 protein: CASSPPGEAFF. CDR3 bases: TGCGCCAGCAGCCCACCCGGGGAAGCTTTCTTT.

The genes are TRBV27 and TRBJ1-1; D is unclear. The CDR3 is 14 amino acids. The germline V gene encodes CDR1 MNHEY and CDR2 SMNVEV (reference sequence). Trimming stripped 2 bases from V and 0 bases from J, with 7 bases between. In DNA, the CDR3 is TGTGCCAGCAGTTTAGGGCCCGTGAACACTGAAGCTTTCTTT. This codes for CASSLGPVNTEAFF.

This rearrangement joins TRBV20-1 to TRBJ1-2; D is unclear. The germline gives CDR1 DFQATT, CDR2 SNEGSKA (reference sequence). CDR3 length equals 11 residues. Between the trimmed V and J ends, which lost 3 bases and 8 bases, there was a span of 10 bases. CDR3: CSASPAGGYTF. In DNA form, the CDR3 reads TGCAGTGCTAGCCCGGCGGGAGGCTACACCTTC.

The chain carries TRBV5-5 and TRBJ2-5; TRBD1 is a possible D gene (6 bases). Looked up from germline, CDR1 is SGHKS and CDR2 is YYEKEE (reference sequence). With 6 bases removed from V and 5 bases from J, the gap between germline ends came to 23 bases. The CDR3 is 16 residues long. The CDR3 protein is CASTLARGKGSETQYF. The CDR3, as DNA: TGTGCCAGCACCCTAGCCAGGGGAAAAGGGTCGGAGACCCAGTACTTC. Combining the CDR3 with reference TRBV5-5 and TRBJ2-5 gives the whole variable domain DAGVTQSPTHLIKTRGQQVTLRCSPISGHKSVSWYQQVLGQGPQFIFQYYEKEERGRGNFPDRFSARQFPNYSSELNVNALLLGDSALYLCASTLARGKGSETQYFGPGTRLLVL.

The table lists this clone with a few counts. The CDR3 sequence is CATRGYEQYF. The CDR3 DNA follows: TGTGCCACCCGGGGATACGAGCAGTACTTC. This chain uses TRBV28 with TRBJ2-7; maybe TRBD2 (5 bases). The CDR3 consists of 10 residues. The ends were cut back, 10 bases at V and 4 bases at J, with 8 bases in the middle. Looked up from germline, CDR1 is MDHEN and CDR2 is SYDVKM.

The rearrangement joins TRBV7-9 to TRBJ1-3; possibly TRBD1 for D (5 bases). Trimming stripped 5 bases from V and 4 bases from J, with 18 bases between. The CDR3 loop spans 16 amino acids. The germline CDR1 and CDR2 sequences are SEHNR and FQNEAQ (reference sequence). For the CDR3, the DNA is TGTGCCAGCAGCCCGGGGGGGACCTCGGGAGGAAACACCATATATTTT. It yields the protein CASSPGGTSGGNTIYF.

V gene TRBV6-5 combines with J gene TRBJ1-2, with D tentatively TRBD1 (6 bases). Looked up from germline, CDR1 is MNHEY and CDR2 is SVGAGI. The CDR3 sequence is 15 residues long. Trimming cost V 4 bases and J 0 bases, with 12 bases left between them. The CDR3 sequence: CASSLRQDANYGYTF. The CDR3 nucleotides read TGTGCCAGCAGTTTGAGACAGGACGCTAACTATGGCTACACCTTC.

The genes are TRBV19 and TRBJ1-4, with 11 nucleotides matching TRBD1. CDR3 length: 16 amino acids. The trim removed 5 bases at V and 11 bases at J, leaving 13 bases unmatched. In germline, CDR1 is LNHDA, CDR2 SQIVND (reference sequence). CDR3: CASSADWGTGGRKLFF. The DNA for the CDR3 is TGTGCCAGTAGTGCAGATTGGGGGACAGGGGGACGGAAACTGTTTTTT.

This chain uses TRBV12-3 or TRBV12-4 with TRBJ1-3; D is unresolved. V lost 1 base, J lost 7 bases, and 8 bases lay in between. The CDR3 consists of 13 residues. The CDR3: CASSLGQRNTIYF. DNA for the CDR3: TGTGCCAGCAGTTTAGGGCAACGTAACACCATATATTTT.

The J gene is TRBJ1-4, the V gene TRBV18; D gene uncertain. The germline V gene encodes CDR1 KGHSH and CDR2 LQKENI. Trimming took off 2 bases at V and 4 bases at J, with 8 bases between the two ends. This CDR3 is built from 14 residues. CDR3 residues: CASSPSGDNEKLFF. Written as DNA, the CDR3 is TGTGCCAGCTCACCATCGGGAGATAATGAAAAACTGTTTTTT.

The chain links TRBV6-2 or TRBV6-3 to TRBJ1-2, with TRBD1 matching 7 bases. Trimming cost V 7 bases and J 8 bases; bases outside gene matches: 10. The CDR3 length is 13 residues. Looked up from germline, CDR1 is MNHEY and CDR2 is SVGEGT. The CDR3 protein is CASTPDRAIGYTF. CDR3 sequence (DNA): TGTGCCAGCACCCCCGACAGGGCGATCGGCTACACCTTC.

The CDR3 sequence is CASNTLGQGSAEQYF. The CDR3 DNA reads as TGTGCCAGCAATACCTTGGGACAGGGGTCCGCCGAGCAGTACTTC. The chain is built from TRBV6-5 and TRBJ2-7; TRBD1 aligns across 10 bases. Germline CDR1 is MNHEY and CDR2 is SVGAGI. The CDR3 runs to 15 residues. Unmatched junction bases numbered 12, after V lost 7 bases and J lost 6 bases.

The CDR3 protein is CSAQGTDTQYF. CDR3 in DNA: TGCAGTGCCCAGGGAACAGATACGCAGTATTTT. V usage is TRBV20-1 and J usage is TRBJ2-3; a possible D gene is TRBD1 (5 bases). The length of the CDR3 is 11 residues. Trimming left V 6 bases short and J 3 bases short, with 7 bases between. The germline V gene encodes CDR1 DFQATT and CDR2 SNEGSKA (reference sequence).

J is TRBJ2-5 and V is TRBV5-1, with 8 bases matching TRBD2. Losses at the gene ends were 2 bases for V and 5 bases for J; bases not matched to a gene: 8. The CDR3 is made up of 15 amino acids. Germline loops: CDR1 SGHRS, CDR2 YFSETQ. The CDR3 DNA reads TGCGCCAGCAGCTTAGACGGGGGGGCCATGGAGACCCAGTACTTC. This gives the protein CASSLDGGAMETQYF. Based on the CDR3 plus reference TRBV5-1 and TRBJ2-5, the full variable domain is KAGVTQTPRYLIKTRGQQVTLSCSPISGHRSVSWYQQTPGQGLQFLFEYFSETQRNKGNFPGRFSGRQFSNSRSEMNVSTLELGDSALYLCASSLDGGAMETQYFGPGTRLLVL.

V and J are TRBV5-5 and TRBJ1-6, with D perhaps matching TRBD1 (5 bases). CDR1 SGHKS and CDR2 YYEKEE come from the germline V gene (reference sequence). The CDR3 runs 15 residues. The ends were cut back, 0 bases at V and 7 bases at J, with 11 bases in the middle. CDR3 DNA sequence: TGTGCCAGCAGCTTGGCCGCGACAGAGAATTCACCCCTCCACTTT. Translating it yields CASSLAATENSPLHF.

V gene TRBV4-2 combines with J gene TRBJ1-1; the D gene is possibly TRBD1 (5 bases). Trimming cost V 1 base and J 1 base, with 10 bases left between them. Germline V gene sequence: CDR1 LGHNA, CDR2 YNFKEQ. This CDR3 comprises 15 residues. The CDR3 region has the DNA TGTGCCAGCAGCCAAGCTCGCGGGGGGAACACTGAAGCTTTCTTT. It translates to CASSQARGGNTEAFF.

CDR3 region: CASSYSFSFSYEQYF. The CDR3 DNA is TGTGCCAGCAGTTACTCGTTTAGTTTCTCCTACGAGCAGTACTTC. The V and J genes are TRBV6-5 and TRBJ2-7; D gene ambiguous. The CDR3 is 15 amino acids. The germline V gene encodes CDR1 MNHEY and CDR2 SVGAGI. V was shortened by 0 bases and J by 0 bases, with 9 bases between the two germline ends.

The V gene is TRBV6-5, the J gene TRBJ2-5; D unresolved. In germline, CDR1 is MNHEY, CDR2 SVGAGI. V was shortened by 5 bases and J by 3 bases, with 4 bases between the two germline ends. The CDR3 runs to 11 residues. CDR3 protein: CASSPEETQYF. The CDR3 bases are TGTGCCAGCAGTCCGGAAGAGACCCAGTACTTC.